These 20 T cell receptor beta chains came from one sample sequenced in a study of control samples from healthy donors and cancer patients. Clones were read by immunoSEQ multiplex PCR, and TCRdb kept only the in-frame ones, dropping some. The sample yields some 200,000 clones, roughly 91% seen once. Sequenced material: blood. All receptors come from a woman in her thirties in good health.

V and J are TRBV9 and TRBJ1-2; D not certain. Germline CDR1 SGDLS, CDR2 YYNGEE. CDR3 length equals 14 residues. Trimming cost V 0 bases and J 4 bases, with 10 bases left between them. CDR3: CASSVAYGPYGYTF. As DNA, the CDR3 is TGTGCCAGCAGCGTAGCCTACGGACCCTATGGCTACACCTTC.

This clone was observed a single time. This chain uses TRBV5-6 with TRBJ2-7; TRBD1 agrees at 9 bases. After removal of 4 bases from V and 7 bases from J, the junction contained 3 bases not matched to a gene. The germline gives CDR1 SGHDT, CDR2 YYEEEE. The CDR3 extends over 12 amino acids. The CDR3, as DNA: TGTGCCAGCAGCGGGACAGGGAAAGAGCAGTACTTC. It yields the protein CASSGTGKEQYF.

The genes are TRBV11-2 and TRBJ2-3; no definite D call. Per the germline V gene, CDR1 is SGHAT and CDR2 is FQNNGV. The CDR3 has 12 residues. V was clipped by 5 bases and J by 0 bases, with 3 bases between them. The CDR3 DNA reads as TGTGCCAGCAGCCGTAGCACAGATACGCAGTATTTT. This codes for CASSRSTDTQYF.

The V gene is TRBV5-5, the J gene TRBJ2-7, with D tentatively TRBD1 (6 bases). Per germline, CDR1 SGHKS and CDR2 YYEKEE (reference sequence). The length of the CDR3 is 15 residues. V shed 0 bases and J shed 3 bases, with 13 bases lying between them. CDR3 sequence: CASSLAGGQLYEQYF. The CDR3 nucleotides read TGTGCCAGCAGCTTGGCTGGGGGACAACTCTACGAGCAGTACTTC. Combining the CDR3 with reference TRBV5-5 and TRBJ2-7 gives the whole variable domain DAGVTQSPTHLIKTRGQQVTLRCSPISGHKSVSWYQQVLGQGPQFIFQYYEKEERGRGNFPDRFSARQFPNYSSELNVNALLLGDSALYLCASSLAGGQLYEQYFGPGTRLTVT.

The chain couples TRBV6-1 to TRBJ2-3; 11 bases are a match to TRBD1. Germline trimming cut 0 bases from V and 6 bases from J; bases unmatched to any gene: 5. The germline V gene has CDR1 MNHNS and CDR2 SASEGT. The CDR3 consists of 16 residues. The CDR3 coding sequence is TGTGCCAGCAGTGAAGCGGTGGGGACAGGGGGGGATACGCAGTATTTT. Translating it yields CASSEAVGTGGDTQYF.

This chain links TRBV29-1 with TRBJ2-3; D unclear. Looked up from germline, CDR1 is SQVTM and CDR2 is ANQGSEA. The CDR3 spans 13 residues. Trimming stripped 3 bases from V and 0 bases from J, with 7 bases between. The CDR3 nucleotides are TGCAGCGTTGATTGGGCTAGCACAGATACGCAGTATTTT. It encodes CSVDWASTDTQYF.

A note on this clone: This CDR3 is also generated by other DNA sequences in the sample. The chain is built from TRBV18 and TRBJ1-5, with a weak D call TRBD1 (6 bases). Germline loops: CDR1 KGHSH, CDR2 LQKENI. The CDR3 has 14 amino acids. V gave up 6 bases and J gave up 3 bases, with 12 bases separating them. The CDR3 nucleotides are TGTGCCAGCTCGCCGACAGGTAACAATCAGCCCCAGCATTTT. It codes for CASSPTGNNQPQHF.

The chain is built from TRBV6-4 and TRBJ2-2; possible D gene TRBD2, 6 bases. CDR3 length: 15 amino acids. Per the germline V gene, CDR1 is MRHNA and CDR2 is SNTAGT. V lost 4 bases and J lost 2, with 11 bases in between. CDR3 bases: TGTGCCAGCAGTGCGGACGGGGGAAACACCGGGGAGCTGTTTTTT. Its translation: CASSADGGNTGELFF.

This rearrangement joins TRBV29-1 to TRBJ1-2; D is perhaps TRBD1 (6 bases). The ends were cut back, 3 bases at V and 1 base at J, with 24 bases in the middle. The CDR3 is 18 residues long. CDR1 and CDR2 from the germline V gene are SQVTM and ANQGSEA. CDR3 coding DNA: TGCAGCGTTGACGACTTTCAGGGACACTCTTACTATAACTATGGCTACACCTTC. Translated, it gives CSVDDFQGHSYYNYGYTF.

The rearrangement joins TRBV30 to TRBJ2-7, with a weak D call TRBD1 (6 bases). Trimming removed 5 bases at V and 1 base at J, with 6 bases between. CDR1 and CDR2 (germline): GTSNPN, SVGIG (reference sequence). The CDR3 covers 11 residues. Written as DNA, the CDR3 is TGTGCCTGGGGACAGTCCTACGAGCAGTACTTC. This sequence encodes CAWGQSYEQYF.

The chain is built from TRBV7-9 and TRBJ1-5, with TRBD1 matching over 9 bases. CDR3 length: 14 amino acids. Trimming at V came to 1 base and at J to 7 bases, leaving 2 bases not matched to a gene. Looked up from germline, CDR1 is SEHNR and CDR2 is FQNEAQ (reference sequence). The CDR3 sequence is CASSLGTGDQPQHF. In DNA, the CDR3 is TGTGCCAGCAGCTTAGGGACAGGGGACCAGCCCCAGCATTTT.

V usage is TRBV7-9 and J usage is TRBJ1-2; D remains ambiguous. Germline assignment: CDR1 SEHNR and CDR2 FQNEAQ (reference sequence). V was cut by 5 bases and J by 5 bases, with 9 bases left in between. CDR3 length: 12 residues. Here the CDR3 DNA reads TGTGCCAGCAGCCCAGGCCTTTATGGCTACACCTTC. It translates to CASSPGLYGYTF. Full variable domain (remainder filled in from reference TRBV7-9 and TRBJ1-2): DTGVSQNPRHKITKRGQNVTFRCDPISEHNRLYWYRQTLGQGPEFLTYFQNEAQLEKSRLLSDRFSAERPKGSFSTLEIQRTEQGDSAMYLCASSPGLYGYTFGSGTRLTVV.

The chain carries TRBV7-9 and TRBJ2-7; D might be TRBD2 (6 bases). Germline-derived CDR1 and CDR2 are SEHNR and FQNEAQ (reference sequence). The CDR3 sequence is 15 residues long. The germline V and J ends were trimmed by 2 bases and 2 bases, with 13 bases remaining between them. CDR3 amino acids: CASSLLRLGAYEQYF. CDR3 DNA sequence: TGTGCCAGCAGCTTACTGAGACTAGGGGCCTACGAGCAGTACTTC.

This clone was observed once. Distinct nucleotide sequences in the sample also encode this CDR3. The chain couples TRBV3-1 (or the pseudogene TRBV3-2) to TRBJ1-3; D is undetermined. Germline loops: CDR1 LGHDT, CDR2 YNNKEL (reference sequence). The V end lost 0 bases, the J end lost 1 base, and 1 base lay between the germline ends. CDR3 length: 13 amino acids. DNA for the CDR3: TGTGCCAGCAGCCAAGAGTCTGGAAACACCATATATTTT. Amino acid sequence: CASSQESGNTIYF.

The chain joins TRBV18 to TRBJ2-1; 11 nucleotides match TRBD2. With V trimmed by 0 bases and J by 8 bases, 6 bases remained unmatched. Germline lookup yields CDR1 KGHSH and CDR2 LQKENI. The CDR3 totals 16 residues. The CDR3 region has the DNA TGTGCCAGCTCACCACCGGGAATAGCGGGAGGGGATGAGCAGTTCTTC. Protein: CASSPPGIAGGDEQFF.

The chain joins TRBV9 to TRBJ2-3, with TRBD1 as a possible D gene (7 bases). The CDR3 covers 12 residues. Looked up from germline, CDR1 is SGDLS and CDR2 is YYNGEE. Trimming took off 8 bases at V and 4 bases at J, with 11 bases between the two ends. The CDR3 loop reads CAREGASDTQYF. The CDR3 DNA reads TGTGCCAGGGAGGGGGCCTCAGATACGCAGTATTTT.

The chain joins TRBV19 to TRBJ1-5, with TRBD1 as a possible D gene (5 bases). The germline V and J ends were trimmed by 3 bases and 1 base, with 7 bases remaining between them. Germline V gives CDR1 LNHDA, CDR2 SQIVND (reference sequence). The CDR3 runs to 14 residues. The CDR3 is CASSMWGSNQPQHF. In DNA, the CDR3 is TGTGCCAGTAGTATGTGGGGCAGCAATCAGCCCCAGCATTTT.

V gene TRBV7-2 combines with J gene TRBJ2-1; tentative D call: TRBD1 (5 bases). The CDR3 has 12 residues. The germline CDR1 and CDR2 sequences are SGHTA and FQGNSA. The V end was cut by 2 bases, the J end by 8 bases, with 7 bases between. CDR3 in amino acids: CASSLRGHEQFF. DNA for the CDR3: TGTGCCAGCAGCTTAAGGGGCCATGAGCAGTTCTTC.

This chain links TRBV15 with TRBJ1-1; 7 nucleotides agree with TRBD1. The CDR3 loop spans 14 amino acids. Germline values: CDR1 LNHNV, CDR2 YYDKDF (reference sequence). V trimming: 5 bases; J trimming: 5 bases; junction bases outside the gene matches: 8. DNA for the CDR3: TGTGCCACCAGCGGTACACAGGGGAGGACTGAAGCTTTCTTT. This sequence encodes CATSGTQGRTEAFF. Variable domain in full (rest from reference TRBV15 and TRBJ1-1): DAMVIQNPRYQVTQFGKPVTLSCSQTLNHNVMYWYQQKSSQAPKLLFHYYDKDFNNEADTPDNFQSRRPNTSFCFLDIRSPGLGDTAMYLCATSGTQGRTEAFFGQGTRLTVV.

This chain links TRBV5-1 with TRBJ2-3; TRBD2 might be the D (7 bases). From germline, CDR1 is SGHRS and CDR2 YFSETQ. CDR3 length: 16 residues. Deletions cut 0 bases from V and 0 bases from J, with 11 bases between. CDR3 coding DNA: TGCGCCAGCAGCTTGGTGGGGGGGCTAAGCACAGATACGCAGTATTTT. The encoded protein is CASSLVGGLSTDTQYF. Supplemented by reference TRBV5-1 and TRBJ2-3, the full variable domain reads KAGVTQTPRYLIKTRGQQVTLSCSPISGHRSVSWYQQTPGQGLQFLFEYFSETQRNKGNFPGRFSGRQFSNSRSEMNVSTLELGDSALYLCASSLVGGLSTDTQYFGPGTRLTVL.